The 5 T cell receptor beta chains below all came from one sample that was sequenced in a study of technical replicates of blood from a handful of donors. Produced via immunoSEQ multiplex PCR; TCRdb's table is partial and in-frame only. This repertoire shows approximately 88,000 clones, just over 95% found once; its top ten account for just over 0.3%. Sequencing was carried out using T cells isolated from PBMCs. Receptors originate from a human donor in good health.

The chain joins TRBV28 to TRBJ2-7; possible D gene TRBD1, 5 bases. The CDR3 runs 15 residues. The ends were cut back, 3 bases at V and 2 bases at J, with 14 bases in the middle. Germline assignment: CDR1 MDHEN and CDR2 SYDVKM. The CDR3 here is CASSFMDTGTYEQYF. The CDR3, as DNA: TGTGCCAGCAGTTTCATGGACACAGGAACCTACGAGCAGTACTTC.

The chain has TRBV10-2 and TRBJ2-2; TRBD1 aligns across 8 bases. This CDR3 is built from 13 residues. J lost 5 bases, V lost 6 bases, and 2 bases had no gene match. Germline CDR1 is WSHSY and CDR2 is SAAADI. The CDR3 loop reads CASRTGVTGELFF. DNA for the CDR3: TGCGCCAGCAGGACAGGGGTAACCGGGGAGCTGTTTTTT.

V is TRBV7-9 and J is TRBJ1-1; unclear D gene. The CDR3 covers 16 residues. Trimming cost V 6 bases and J 3 bases, with 20 bases left between them. Germline V lookup: CDR1 SEHNR, CDR2 FQNEAQ (reference sequence). The CDR3 spells CASRLNSPGVYTEAFF. The CDR3 bases are TGTGCCAGCAGACTCAACTCCCCAGGCGTATACACTGAAGCTTTCTTT.

The gene calls are TRBV27 and TRBJ2-7; TRBD2 matches at 7 bases. CDR1 and CDR2 (germline): MNHEY, SMNVEV (reference sequence). CDR3 length equals 14 residues. Germline trimming cut 5 bases from V and 3 bases from J; bases unmatched to any gene: 7. Here the CDR3 DNA reads TGTGCCAGCAGTCCAGGGCGGGAGATCTACGAGCAGTACTTC. Its protein is CASSPGREIYEQYF.

This chain links TRBV29-1 with TRBJ1-2; D gene ambiguous. Trimming shortened V by 0 bases and J by 5 bases, and 4 bases separated the two germline ends. Germline V gene lookup returns CDR1 SQVTM and CDR2 ANQGSEA. There are 11 residues in the CDR3. CDR3 protein: CSVEEEYGYTF. DNA of the CDR3: TGCAGCGTTGAAGAAGAGTATGGCTACACCTTC.